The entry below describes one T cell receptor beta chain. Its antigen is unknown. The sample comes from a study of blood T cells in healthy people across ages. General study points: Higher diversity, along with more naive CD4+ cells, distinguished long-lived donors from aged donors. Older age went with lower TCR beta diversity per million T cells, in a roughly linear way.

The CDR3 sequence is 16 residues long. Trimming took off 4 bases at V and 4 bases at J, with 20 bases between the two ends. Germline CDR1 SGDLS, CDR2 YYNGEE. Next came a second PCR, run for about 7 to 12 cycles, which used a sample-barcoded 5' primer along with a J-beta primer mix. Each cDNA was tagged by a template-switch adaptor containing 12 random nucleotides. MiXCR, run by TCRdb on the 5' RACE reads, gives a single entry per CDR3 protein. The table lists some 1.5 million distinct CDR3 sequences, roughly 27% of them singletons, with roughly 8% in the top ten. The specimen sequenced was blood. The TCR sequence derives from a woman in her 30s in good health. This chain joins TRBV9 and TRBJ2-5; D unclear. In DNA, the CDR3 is TGTGCCAGCAGCCCTTCCCCAGGACCTAAGGGAGAGACCCAGTACTTC. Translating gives CASSPSPGPKGETQYF.